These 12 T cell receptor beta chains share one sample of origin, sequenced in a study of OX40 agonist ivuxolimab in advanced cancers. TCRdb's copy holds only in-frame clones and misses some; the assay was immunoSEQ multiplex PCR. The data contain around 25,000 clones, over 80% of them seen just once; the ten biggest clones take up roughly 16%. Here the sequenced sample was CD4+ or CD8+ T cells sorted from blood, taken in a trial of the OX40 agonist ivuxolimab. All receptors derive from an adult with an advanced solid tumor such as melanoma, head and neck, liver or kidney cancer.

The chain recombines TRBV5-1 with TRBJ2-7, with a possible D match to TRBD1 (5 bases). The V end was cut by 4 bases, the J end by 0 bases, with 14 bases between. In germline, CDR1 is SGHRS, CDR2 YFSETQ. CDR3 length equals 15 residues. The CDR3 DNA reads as TGCGCCAGCAGCGGGGTCGACAGATTCTCCTACGAGCAGTACTTC. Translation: CASSGVDRFSYEQYF.

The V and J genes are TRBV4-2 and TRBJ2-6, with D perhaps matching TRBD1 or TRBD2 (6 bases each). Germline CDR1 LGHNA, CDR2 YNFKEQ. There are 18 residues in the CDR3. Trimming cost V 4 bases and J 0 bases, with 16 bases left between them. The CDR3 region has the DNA TGTGCCAGCAGCCCCGGGGGCACGGTTGACTCTGGGGCCAACGTCCTGACTTTC. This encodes CASSPGGTVDSGANVLTF.

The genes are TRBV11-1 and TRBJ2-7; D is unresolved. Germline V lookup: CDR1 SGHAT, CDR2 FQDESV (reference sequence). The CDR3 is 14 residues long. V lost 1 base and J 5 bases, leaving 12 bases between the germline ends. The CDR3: CASSLGGPTNEQYF. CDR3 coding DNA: TGTGCCAGCAGCTTAGGAGGTCCAACCAACGAGCAGTACTTC.

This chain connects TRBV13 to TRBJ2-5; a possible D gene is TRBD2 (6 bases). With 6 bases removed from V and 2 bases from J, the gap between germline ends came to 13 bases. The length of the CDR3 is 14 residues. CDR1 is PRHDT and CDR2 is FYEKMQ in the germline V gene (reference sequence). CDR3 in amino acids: CASSPMGGQETQYF. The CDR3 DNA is TGTGCCAGCAGTCCTATGGGGGGACAAGAGACCCAGTACTTC.

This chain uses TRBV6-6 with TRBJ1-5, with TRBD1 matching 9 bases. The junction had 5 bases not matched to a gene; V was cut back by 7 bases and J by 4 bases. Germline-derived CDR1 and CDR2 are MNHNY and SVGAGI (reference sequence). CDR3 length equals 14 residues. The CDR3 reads CASTGQGTNQPQHF. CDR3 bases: TGTGCCAGCACCGGACAGGGGACGAATCAGCCCCAGCATTTT.

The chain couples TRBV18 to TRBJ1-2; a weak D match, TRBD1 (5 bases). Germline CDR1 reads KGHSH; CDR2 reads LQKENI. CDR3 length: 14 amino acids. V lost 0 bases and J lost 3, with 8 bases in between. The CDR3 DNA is TGTGCCAGCTCACCACCAGTGGGGGACTATGGCTACACCTTC. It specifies CASSPPVGDYGYTF.

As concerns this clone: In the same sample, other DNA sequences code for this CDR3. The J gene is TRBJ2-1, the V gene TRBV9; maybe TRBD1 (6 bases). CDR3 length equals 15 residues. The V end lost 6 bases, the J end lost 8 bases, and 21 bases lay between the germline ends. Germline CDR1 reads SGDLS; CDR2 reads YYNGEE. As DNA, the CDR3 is TGTGCCAGCACAATTGGGACACGAGCTACGGATGAGCAGTTCTTC. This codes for CASTIGTRATDEQFF.

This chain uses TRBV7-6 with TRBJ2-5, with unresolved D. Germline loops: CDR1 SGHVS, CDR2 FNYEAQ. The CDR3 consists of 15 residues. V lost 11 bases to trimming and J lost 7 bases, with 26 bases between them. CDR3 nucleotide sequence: TGTGCCTATCTCCGGGCCTGGCGGAAATTCGCGACCCAGTACTTC. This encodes CAYLRAWRKFATQYF.

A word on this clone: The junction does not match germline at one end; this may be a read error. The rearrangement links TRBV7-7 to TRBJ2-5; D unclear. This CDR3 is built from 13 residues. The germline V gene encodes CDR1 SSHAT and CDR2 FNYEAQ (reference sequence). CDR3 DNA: TGTGCTAGCAGCCCGGGTTTGAAGGGGACCCAGTACTTC. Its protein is CASSPGLKGTQYF.

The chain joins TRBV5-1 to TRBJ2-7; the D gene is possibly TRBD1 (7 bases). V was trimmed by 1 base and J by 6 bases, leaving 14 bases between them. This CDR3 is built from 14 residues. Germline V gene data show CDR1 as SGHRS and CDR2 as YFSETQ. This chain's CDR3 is CASSLLAQGGEQYF. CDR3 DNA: TGCGCCAGCAGCTTGTTGGCCCAGGGGGGCGAGCAGTACTTC. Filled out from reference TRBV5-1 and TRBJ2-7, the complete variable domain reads KAGVTQTPRYLIKTRGQQVTLSCSPISGHRSVSWYQQTPGQGLQFLFEYFSETQRNKGNFPGRFSGRQFSNSRSEMNVSTLELGDSALYLCASSLLAQGGEQYFGPGTRLTVT.

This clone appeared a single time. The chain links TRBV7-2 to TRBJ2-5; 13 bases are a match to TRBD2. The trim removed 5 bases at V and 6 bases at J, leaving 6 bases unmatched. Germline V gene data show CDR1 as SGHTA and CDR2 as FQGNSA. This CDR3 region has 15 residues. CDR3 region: CASSEGTSGKKTQYF. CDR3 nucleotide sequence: TGTGCCAGCAGCGAAGGGACTAGCGGGAAAAAGACCCAGTACTTC.

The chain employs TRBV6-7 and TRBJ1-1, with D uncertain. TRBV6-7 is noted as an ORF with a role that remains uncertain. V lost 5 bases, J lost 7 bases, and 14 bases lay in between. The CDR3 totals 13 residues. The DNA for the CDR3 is TGTGCCAGCAGTCCCACCGCTACGGGTGAAGCTTTCTTT. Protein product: CASSPTATGEAFF.